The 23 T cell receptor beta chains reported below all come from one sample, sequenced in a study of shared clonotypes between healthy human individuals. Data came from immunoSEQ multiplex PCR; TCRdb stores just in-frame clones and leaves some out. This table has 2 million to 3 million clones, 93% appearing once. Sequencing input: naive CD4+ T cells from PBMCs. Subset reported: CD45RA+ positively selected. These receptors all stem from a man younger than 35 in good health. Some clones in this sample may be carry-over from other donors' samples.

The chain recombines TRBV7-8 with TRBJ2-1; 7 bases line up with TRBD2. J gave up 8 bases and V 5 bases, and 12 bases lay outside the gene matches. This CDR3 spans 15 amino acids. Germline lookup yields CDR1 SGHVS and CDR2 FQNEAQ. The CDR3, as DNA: TGTGCCAGCAGCCTAGGGGCGGGAGTTCCCCATGAGCAGTTCTTC. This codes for CASSLGAGVPHEQFF.

CDR3 region: CASSPRDGGYTF. DNA of the CDR3: TGTGCCAGCTCACCCCGGGACGGAGGCTACACCTTC. The genes are TRBV18 and TRBJ1-2; the D gene is possibly TRBD1 (5 bases). V lost 3 bases and J lost 8, with 10 bases in between. Germline loops: CDR1 KGHSH, CDR2 LQKENI. The CDR3 sequence is 12 residues long.

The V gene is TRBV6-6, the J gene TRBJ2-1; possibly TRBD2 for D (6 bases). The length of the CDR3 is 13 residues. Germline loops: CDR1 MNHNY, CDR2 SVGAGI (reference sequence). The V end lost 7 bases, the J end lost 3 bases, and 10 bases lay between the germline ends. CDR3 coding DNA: TGTGCCAGCAACCGGGGGTACTACAATGAGCAGTTCTTC. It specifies CASNRGYYNEQFF.

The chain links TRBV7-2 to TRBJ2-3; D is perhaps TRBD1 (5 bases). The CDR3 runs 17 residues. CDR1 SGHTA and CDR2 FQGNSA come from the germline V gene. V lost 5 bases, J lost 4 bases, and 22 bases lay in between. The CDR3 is CASSKNTAVWGADTQYF. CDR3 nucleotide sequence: TGTGCCAGCAGCAAAAACACCGCAGTTTGGGGCGCAGATACGCAGTATTTT.

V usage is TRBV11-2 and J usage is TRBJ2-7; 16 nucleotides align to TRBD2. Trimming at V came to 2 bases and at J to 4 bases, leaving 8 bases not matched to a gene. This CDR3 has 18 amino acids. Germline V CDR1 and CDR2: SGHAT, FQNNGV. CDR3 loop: CASSLSSGLAGGAYEQYF. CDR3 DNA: TGTGCCAGCAGCTTATCGTCGGGACTAGCGGGGGGGGCTTACGAGCAGTACTTC.

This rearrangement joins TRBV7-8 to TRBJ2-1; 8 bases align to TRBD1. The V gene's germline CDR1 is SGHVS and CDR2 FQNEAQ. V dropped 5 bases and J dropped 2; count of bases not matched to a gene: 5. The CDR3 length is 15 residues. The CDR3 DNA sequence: TGTGCCAGCAGCAAGGGACAGGTCACCTACAATGAGCAGTTCTTC. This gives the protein CASSKGQVTYNEQFF.

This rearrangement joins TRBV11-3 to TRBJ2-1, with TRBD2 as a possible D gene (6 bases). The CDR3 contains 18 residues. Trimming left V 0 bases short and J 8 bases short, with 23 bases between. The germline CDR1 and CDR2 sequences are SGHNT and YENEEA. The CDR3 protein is CASSLDSRREAGNDEQFF. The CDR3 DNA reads TGTGCCAGCAGCTTAGATAGTCGGAGGGAAGCTGGAAATGATGAGCAGTTCTTC.

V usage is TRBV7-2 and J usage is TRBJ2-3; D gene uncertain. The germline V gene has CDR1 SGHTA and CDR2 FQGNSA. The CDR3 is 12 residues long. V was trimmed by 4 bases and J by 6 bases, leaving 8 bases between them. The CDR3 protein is CASSSPSDTQYF. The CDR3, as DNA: TGTGCCAGCAGCTCTCCCTCGGATACGCAGTATTTT. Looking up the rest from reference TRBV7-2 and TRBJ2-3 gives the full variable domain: GAGVSQSPSNKVTEKGKDVELRCDPISGHTALYWYRQSLGQGLEFLIYFQGNSAPDKSGLPSDRFSAERTGGSVSTLTIQRTQQEDSAVYLCASSSPSDTQYFGPGTRLTVL.

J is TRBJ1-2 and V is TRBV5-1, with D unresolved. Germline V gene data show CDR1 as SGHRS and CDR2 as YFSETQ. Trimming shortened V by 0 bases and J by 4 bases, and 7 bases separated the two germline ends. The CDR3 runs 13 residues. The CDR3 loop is CASSLEPTYGYTF. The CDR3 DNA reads TGCGCCAGCAGCTTGGAGCCAACCTATGGCTACACCTTC. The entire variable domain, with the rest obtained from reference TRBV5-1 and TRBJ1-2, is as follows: KAGVTQTPRYLIKTRGQQVTLSCSPISGHRSVSWYQQTPGQGLQFLFEYFSETQRNKGNFPGRFSGRQFSNSRSEMNVSTLELGDSALYLCASSLEPTYGYTFGSGTRLTVV.

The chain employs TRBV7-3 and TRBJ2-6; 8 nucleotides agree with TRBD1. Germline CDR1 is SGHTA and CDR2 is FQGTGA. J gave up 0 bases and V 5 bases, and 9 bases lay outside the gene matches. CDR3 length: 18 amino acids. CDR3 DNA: TGTGCCAGCAGCCCAACAGGGGGAGCTAGCTCTGGGGCCAACGTCCTGACTTTC. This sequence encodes CASSPTGGASSGANVLTF.

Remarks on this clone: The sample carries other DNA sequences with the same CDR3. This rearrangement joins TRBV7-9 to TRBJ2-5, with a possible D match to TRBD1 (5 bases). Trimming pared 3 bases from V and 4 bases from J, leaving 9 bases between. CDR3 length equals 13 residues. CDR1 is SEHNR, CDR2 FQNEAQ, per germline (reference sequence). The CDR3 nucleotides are TGTGCCAGCAGCTTTACAGGTGTAGAGACCCAGTACTTC. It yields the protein CASSFTGVETQYF.

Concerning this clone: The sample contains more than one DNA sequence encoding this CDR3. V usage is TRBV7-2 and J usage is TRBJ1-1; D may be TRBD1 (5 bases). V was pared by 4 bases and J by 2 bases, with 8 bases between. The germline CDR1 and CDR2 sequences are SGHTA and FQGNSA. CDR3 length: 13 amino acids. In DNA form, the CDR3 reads TGTGCCAGCAGCTGGGGACGTAACACTGAAGCTTTCTTT. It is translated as CASSWGRNTEAFF.

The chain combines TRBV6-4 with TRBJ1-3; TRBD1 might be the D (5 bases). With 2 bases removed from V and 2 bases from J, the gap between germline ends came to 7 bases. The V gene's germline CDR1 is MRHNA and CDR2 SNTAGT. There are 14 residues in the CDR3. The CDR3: CASSDQGPGNTIYF. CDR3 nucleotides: TGTGCCAGCAGTGACCAGGGTCCTGGAAACACCATATATTTT.

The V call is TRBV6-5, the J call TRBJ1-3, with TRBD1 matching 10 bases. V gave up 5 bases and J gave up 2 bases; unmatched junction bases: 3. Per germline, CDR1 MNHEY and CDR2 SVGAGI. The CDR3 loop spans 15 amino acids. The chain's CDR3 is CASSRGTGAGNTIYF. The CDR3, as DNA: TGTGCCAGCAGTAGAGGGACAGGGGCTGGAAACACCATATATTTT.

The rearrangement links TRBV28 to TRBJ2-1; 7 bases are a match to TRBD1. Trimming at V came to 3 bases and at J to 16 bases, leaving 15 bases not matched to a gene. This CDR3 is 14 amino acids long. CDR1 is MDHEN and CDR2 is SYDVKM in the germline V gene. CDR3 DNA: TGTGCCAGCAGTTTCTGGGCCGTTACAGGGGTGGGATTCTTC. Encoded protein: CASSFWAVTGVGFF.

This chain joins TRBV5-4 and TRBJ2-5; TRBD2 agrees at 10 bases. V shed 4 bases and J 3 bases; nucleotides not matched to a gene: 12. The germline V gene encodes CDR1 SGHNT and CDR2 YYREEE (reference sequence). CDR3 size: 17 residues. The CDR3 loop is CASSRPTGTSAKETQYF. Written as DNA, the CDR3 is TGTGCCAGCAGCCGACCCACCGGGACTAGCGCCAAAGAGACCCAGTACTTC.

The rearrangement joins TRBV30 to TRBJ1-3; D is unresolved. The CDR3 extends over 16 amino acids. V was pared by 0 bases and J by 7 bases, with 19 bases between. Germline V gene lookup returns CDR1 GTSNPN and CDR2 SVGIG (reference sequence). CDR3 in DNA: TGTGCCTGGAGTGTAAGCCCCCCTACACAAGCGAACACCATATATTTT. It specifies CAWSVSPPTQANTIYF.

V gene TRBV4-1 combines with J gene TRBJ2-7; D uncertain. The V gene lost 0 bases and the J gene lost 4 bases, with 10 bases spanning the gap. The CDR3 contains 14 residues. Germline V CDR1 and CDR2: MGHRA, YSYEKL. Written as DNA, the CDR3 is TGCGCCAGCAGCCAAGATTATAGACGGTACGAGCAGTACTTC. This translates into CASSQDYRRYEQYF.

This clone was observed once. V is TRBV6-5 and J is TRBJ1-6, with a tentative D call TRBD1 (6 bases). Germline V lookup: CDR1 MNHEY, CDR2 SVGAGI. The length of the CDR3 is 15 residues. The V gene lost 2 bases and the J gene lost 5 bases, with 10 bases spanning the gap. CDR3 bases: TGTGCCAGCAGTTACGGGGGCGTAGATAATTCACCCCTCCACTTT. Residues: CASSYGGVDNSPLHF.

The CDR3: CASSSPHGGTETQYF. CDR3 nucleotide sequence: TGTGCCAGCAGTTCGCCGCACGGGGGCACCGAGACCCAGTACTTC. This chain uses TRBV28 with TRBJ2-5, with D perhaps being TRBD1 or TRBD2 (6 bases each). The germline CDR1 and CDR2 sequences are MDHEN and SYDVKM. This CDR3 region has 15 residues. Trimming stripped 4 bases from V and 5 bases from J, with 17 bases between.

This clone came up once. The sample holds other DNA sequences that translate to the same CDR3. The CDR3 loop is CASSPTSGFYNEQFF. The CDR3 nucleotides are TGTGCCAGCAGCCCCACTAGCGGGTTCTACAATGAGCAGTTCTTC. V gene TRBV28 combines with J gene TRBJ2-1, with TRBD2 identical over 9 bases. The V segment lost 6 bases and the J segment 3 bases; nucleotides outside the gene matches: 6. From germline, CDR1 is MDHEN and CDR2 SYDVKM. CDR3 length: 15 amino acids. Together with reference TRBV28 and TRBJ2-1, the CDR3 gives the full variable domain: DVKVTQSSRYLVKRTGEKVFLECVQDMDHENMFWYRQDPGLGLRLIYFSYDVKMKEKGDIPEGYSVSREKKERFSLILESASTNQTSMYLCASSPTSGFYNEQFFGPGTRLTVL.

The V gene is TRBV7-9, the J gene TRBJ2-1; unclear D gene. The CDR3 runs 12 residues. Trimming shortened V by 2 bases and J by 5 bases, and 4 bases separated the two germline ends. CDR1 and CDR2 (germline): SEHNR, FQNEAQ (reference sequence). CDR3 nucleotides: TGTGCCAGCAGCTTAATTCACAATGAGCAGTTCTTC. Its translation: CASSLIHNEQFF.

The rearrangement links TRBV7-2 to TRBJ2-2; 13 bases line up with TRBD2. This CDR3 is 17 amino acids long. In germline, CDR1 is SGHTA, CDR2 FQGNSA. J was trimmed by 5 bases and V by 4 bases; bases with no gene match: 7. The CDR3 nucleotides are TGTGCCAGCAGCTCAACCAGACTAGCGGGAGGAACCGGGGAGCTGTTTTTT. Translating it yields CASSSTRLAGGTGELFF.